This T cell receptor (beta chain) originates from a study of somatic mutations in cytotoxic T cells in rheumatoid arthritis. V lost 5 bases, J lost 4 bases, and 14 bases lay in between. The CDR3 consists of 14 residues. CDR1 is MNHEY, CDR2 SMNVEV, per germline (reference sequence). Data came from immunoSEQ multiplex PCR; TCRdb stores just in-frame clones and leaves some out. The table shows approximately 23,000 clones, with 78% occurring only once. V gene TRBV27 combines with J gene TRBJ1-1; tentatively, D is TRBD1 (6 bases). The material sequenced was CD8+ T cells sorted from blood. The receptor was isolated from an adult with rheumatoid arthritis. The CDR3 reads CASSPIGQLTEAFF. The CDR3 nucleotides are TGTGCCAGCAGTCCCATCGGACAGCTCACTGAAGCTTTCTTT.